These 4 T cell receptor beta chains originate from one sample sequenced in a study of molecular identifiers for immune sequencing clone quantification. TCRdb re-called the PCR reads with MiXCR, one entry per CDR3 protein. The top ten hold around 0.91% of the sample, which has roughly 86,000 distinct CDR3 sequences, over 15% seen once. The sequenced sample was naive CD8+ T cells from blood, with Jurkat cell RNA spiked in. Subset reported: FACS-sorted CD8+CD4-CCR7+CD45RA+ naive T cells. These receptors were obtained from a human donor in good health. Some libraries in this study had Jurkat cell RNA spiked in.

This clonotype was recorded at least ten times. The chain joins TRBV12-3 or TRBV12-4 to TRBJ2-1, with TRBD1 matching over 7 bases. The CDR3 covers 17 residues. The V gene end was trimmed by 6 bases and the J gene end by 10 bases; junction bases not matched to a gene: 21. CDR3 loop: CASRNLILRDSSREQFF. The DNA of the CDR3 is TGTGCCAGCAGGAATCTTATTTTACGGGACAGTTCCCGAGAGCAGTTCTTC.

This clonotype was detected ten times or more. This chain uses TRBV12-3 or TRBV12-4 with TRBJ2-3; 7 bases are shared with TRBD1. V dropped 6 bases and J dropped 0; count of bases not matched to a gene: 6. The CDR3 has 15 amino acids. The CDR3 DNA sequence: TGTGCCAGCAGCGAGGACAGGACCAGCACAGATACGCAGTATTTT. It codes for CASSEDRTSTDTQYF.

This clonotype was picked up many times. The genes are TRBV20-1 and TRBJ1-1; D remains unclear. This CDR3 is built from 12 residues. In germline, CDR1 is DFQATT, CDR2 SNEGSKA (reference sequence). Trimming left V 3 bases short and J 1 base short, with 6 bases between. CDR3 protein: CSASEQNTEAFF. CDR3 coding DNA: TGCAGTGCTAGTGAACAGAACACTGAAGCTTTCTTT.

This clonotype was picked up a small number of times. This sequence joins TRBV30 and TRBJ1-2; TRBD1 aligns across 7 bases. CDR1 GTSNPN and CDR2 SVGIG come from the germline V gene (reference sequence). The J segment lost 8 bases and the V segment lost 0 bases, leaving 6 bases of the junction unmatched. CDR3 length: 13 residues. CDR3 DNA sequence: TGTGCCTGGAGTGTGAGGCAGGGGGACGGCTACACCTTC. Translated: CAWSVRQGDGYTF.